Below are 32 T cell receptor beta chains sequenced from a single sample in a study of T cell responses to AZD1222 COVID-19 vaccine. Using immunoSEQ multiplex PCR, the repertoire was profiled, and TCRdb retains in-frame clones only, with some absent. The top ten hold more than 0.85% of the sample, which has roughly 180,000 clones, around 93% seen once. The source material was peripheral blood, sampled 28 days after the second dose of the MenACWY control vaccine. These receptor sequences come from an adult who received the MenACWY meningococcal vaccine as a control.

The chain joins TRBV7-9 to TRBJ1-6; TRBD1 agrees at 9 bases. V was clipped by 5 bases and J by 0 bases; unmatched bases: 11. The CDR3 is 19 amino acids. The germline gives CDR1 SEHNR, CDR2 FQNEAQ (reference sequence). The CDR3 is CASSPRDRGASSYNSPLHF. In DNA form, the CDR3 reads TGTGCCAGCAGCCCTCGCGACAGGGGGGCCAGCTCCTATAATTCACCCCTCCACTTT.

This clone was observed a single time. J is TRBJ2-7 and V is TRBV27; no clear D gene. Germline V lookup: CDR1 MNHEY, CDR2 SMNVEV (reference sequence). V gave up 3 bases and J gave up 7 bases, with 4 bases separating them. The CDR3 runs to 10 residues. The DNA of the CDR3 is TGTGCCAGCAGTTTTAAGGAGCAGTACTTC. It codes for CASSFKEQYF.

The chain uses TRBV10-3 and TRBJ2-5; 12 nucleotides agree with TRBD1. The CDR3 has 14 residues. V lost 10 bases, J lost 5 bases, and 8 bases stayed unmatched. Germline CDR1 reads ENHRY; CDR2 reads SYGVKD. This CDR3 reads CATTGQGAGETQYF. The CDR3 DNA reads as TGTGCCACGACGGGACAGGGGGCGGGCGAGACCCAGTACTTC.

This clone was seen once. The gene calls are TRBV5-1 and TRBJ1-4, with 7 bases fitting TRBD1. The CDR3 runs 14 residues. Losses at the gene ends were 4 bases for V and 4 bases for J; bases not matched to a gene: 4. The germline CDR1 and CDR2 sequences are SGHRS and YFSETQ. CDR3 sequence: CASSPGQHNEKLFF. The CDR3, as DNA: TGCGCCAGCAGCCCGGGACAGCATAATGAAAAACTGTTTTTT.

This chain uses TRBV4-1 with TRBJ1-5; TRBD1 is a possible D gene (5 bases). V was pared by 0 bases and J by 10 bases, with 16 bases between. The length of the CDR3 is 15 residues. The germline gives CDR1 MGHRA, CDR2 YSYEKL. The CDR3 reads CASSQDRQGVRPQHF. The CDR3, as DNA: TGCGCCAGCAGCCAAGATAGGCAGGGTGTTCGCCCCCAGCATTTT.

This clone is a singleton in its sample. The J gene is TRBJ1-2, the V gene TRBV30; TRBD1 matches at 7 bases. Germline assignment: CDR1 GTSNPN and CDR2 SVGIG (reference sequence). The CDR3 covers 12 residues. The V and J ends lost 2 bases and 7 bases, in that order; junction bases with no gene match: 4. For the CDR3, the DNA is TGTGCCTGGAGTCAAGGGGGCGGTGGCTACACCTTC. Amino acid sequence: CAWSQGGGGYTF.

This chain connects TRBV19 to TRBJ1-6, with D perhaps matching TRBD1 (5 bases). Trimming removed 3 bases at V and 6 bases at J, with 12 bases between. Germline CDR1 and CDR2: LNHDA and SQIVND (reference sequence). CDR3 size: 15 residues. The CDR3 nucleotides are TGTGCCAGTAGTATTTCCATCGGGGGTAATTCACCCCTCCACTTT. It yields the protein CASSISIGGNSPLHF.

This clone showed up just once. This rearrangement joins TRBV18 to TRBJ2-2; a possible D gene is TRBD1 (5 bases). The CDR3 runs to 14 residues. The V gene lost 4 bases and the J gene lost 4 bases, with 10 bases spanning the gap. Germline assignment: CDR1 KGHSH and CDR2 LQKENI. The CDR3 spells CASSRGARTGELFF. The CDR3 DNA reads TGTGCCAGCTCACGGGGCGCCCGCACCGGGGAGCTGTTTTTT.

The CDR3 DNA follows: TGTGCCAGCAGCCAAGTCTCACAATCAAACACCATATATTTT. It codes for CASSQVSQSNTIYF. The chain has TRBV4-2 and TRBJ1-3; D call uncertain. This CDR3 is 14 amino acids long. CDR1 LGHNA and CDR2 YNFKEQ come from the germline V gene. Deletions cut 1 base from V and 6 bases from J, with 10 bases between.

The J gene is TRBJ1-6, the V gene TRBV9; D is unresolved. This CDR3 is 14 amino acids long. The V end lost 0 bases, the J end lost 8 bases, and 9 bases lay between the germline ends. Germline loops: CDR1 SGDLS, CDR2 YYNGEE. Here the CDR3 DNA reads TGTGCCAGCAGCGTAGGTGGGAGGGATTCACCCCTCCACTTT. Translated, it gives CASSVGGRDSPLHF.

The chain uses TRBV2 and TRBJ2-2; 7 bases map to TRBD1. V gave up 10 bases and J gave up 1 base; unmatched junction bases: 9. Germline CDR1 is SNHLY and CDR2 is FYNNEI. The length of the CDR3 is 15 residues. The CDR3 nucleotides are TGTGCCATATCCGGGACAGCGATGAACACCGGGGAGCTGTTTTTT. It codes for CAISGTAMNTGELFF. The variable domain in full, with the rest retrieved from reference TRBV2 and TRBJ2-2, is EPEVTQTPSHQVTQMGQEVILRCVPISNHLYFYWYRQILGQKVEFLVSFYNNEISEKSEIFDDQFSVERPDGSNFTLKIRSTKLEDSAMYFCAISGTAMNTGELFFGEGSRLTVL.

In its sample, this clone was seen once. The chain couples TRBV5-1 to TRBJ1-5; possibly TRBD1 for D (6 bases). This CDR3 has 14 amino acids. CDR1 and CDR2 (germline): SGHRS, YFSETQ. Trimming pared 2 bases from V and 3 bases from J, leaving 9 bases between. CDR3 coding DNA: TGCGCCAGCAGCTTTACAGGGCTCAATCAGCCCCAGCATTTT. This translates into CASSFTGLNQPQHF.

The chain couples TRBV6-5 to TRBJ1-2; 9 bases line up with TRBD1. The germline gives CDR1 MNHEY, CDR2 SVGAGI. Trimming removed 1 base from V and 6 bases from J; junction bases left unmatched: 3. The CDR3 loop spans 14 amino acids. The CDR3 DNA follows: TGTGCCAGCAGTTACTTAACAGGGGGCGATGGCTACACCTTC. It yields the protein CASSYLTGGDGYTF.

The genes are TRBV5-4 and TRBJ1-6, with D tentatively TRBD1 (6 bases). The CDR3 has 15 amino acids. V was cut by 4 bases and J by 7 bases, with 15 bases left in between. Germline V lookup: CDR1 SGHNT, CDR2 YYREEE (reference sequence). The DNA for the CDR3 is TGTGCCAGCAGCGTGCGGGGGACACTAAATTCACCCCTCCACTTT. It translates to CASSVRGTLNSPLHF.

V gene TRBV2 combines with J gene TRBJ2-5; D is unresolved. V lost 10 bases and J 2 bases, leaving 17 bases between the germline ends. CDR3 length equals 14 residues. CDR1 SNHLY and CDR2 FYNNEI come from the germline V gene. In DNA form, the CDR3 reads TGTGCCACCGCTTCAGTAGGCTTTCAAGAGACCCAGTACTTC. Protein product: CATASVGFQETQYF.

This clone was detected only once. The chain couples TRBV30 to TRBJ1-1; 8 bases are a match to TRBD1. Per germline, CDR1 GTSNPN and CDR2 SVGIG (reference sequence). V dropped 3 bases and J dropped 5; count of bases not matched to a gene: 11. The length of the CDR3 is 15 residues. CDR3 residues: CAWRLAGGRRTEAFF. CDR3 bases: TGTGCCTGGAGGTTAGCAGGGGGCAGGAGGACTGAAGCTTTCTTT.

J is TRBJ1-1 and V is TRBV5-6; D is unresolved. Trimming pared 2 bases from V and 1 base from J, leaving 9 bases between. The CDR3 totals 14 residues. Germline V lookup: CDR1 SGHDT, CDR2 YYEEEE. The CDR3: CASSLRAKNTEAFF. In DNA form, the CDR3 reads TGTGCCAGCAGCTTACGCGCGAAGAACACTGAAGCTTTCTTT.

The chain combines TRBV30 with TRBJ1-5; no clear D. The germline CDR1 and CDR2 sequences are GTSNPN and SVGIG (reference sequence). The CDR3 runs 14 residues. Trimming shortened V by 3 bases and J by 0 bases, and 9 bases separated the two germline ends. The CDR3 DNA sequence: TGTGCCTGGAGCAGAGTTTATAGCAATCAGCCCCAGCATTTT. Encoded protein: CAWSRVYSNQPQHF.

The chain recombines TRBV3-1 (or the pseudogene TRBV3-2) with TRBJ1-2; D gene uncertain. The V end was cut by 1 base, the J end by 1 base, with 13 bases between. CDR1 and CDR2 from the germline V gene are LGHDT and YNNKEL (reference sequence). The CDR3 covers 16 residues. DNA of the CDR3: TGTGCCAGCAGCCAAGGCACCTCCCGTTTTAACTATGGCTACACCTTC. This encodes CASSQGTSRFNYGYTF.

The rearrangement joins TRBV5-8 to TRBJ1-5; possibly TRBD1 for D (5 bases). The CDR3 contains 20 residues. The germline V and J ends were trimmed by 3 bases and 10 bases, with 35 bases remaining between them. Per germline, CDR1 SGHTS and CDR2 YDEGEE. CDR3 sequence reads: CASSSDFAPGREQTDIPQHF. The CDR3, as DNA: TGTGCCAGCAGCTCGGATTTTGCGCCGGGCAGGGAACAGACAGACATTCCCCAGCATTTT.

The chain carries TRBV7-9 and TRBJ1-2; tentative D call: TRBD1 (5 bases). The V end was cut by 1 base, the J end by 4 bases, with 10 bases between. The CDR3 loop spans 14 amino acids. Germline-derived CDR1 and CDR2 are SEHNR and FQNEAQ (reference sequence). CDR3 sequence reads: CASSLDYDSYGYTF. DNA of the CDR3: TGTGCCAGCAGCTTAGACTATGACAGCTATGGCTACACCTTC.

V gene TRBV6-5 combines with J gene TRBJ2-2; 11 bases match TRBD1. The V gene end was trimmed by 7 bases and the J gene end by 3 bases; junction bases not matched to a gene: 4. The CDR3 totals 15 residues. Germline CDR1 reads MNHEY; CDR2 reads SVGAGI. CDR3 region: CASTGTGGYTGELFF. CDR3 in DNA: TGTGCCAGCACCGGGACAGGGGGTTACACCGGGGAGCTGTTTTTT.

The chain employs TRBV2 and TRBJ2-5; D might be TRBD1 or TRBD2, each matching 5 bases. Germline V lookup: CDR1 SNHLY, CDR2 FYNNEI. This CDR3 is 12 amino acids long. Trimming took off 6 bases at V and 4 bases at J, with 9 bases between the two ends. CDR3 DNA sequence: TGTGCCAGCAGCACTGGGGGAGAGACCCAGTACTTC. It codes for CASSTGGETQYF.

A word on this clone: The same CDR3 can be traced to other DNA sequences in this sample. The chain's CDR3 is CASSLRRNQPQHF. The CDR3 DNA reads TGTGCCAGCAGTTTGAGGCGCAATCAGCCCCAGCATTTT. The chain has TRBV27 and TRBJ1-5; D remains ambiguous. This CDR3 spans 13 amino acids. Germline V gene lookup returns CDR1 MNHEY and CDR2 SMNVEV (reference sequence). Between the trimmed V and J ends, which lost 3 bases and 2 bases, there was a span of 5 bases.

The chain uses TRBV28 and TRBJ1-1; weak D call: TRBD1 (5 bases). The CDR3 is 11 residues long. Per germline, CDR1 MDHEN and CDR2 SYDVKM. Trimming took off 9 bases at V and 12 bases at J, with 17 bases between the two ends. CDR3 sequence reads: CASQGLPKSFF. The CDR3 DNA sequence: TGTGCCAGTCAGGGACTTCCGAAGTCTTTCTTT.

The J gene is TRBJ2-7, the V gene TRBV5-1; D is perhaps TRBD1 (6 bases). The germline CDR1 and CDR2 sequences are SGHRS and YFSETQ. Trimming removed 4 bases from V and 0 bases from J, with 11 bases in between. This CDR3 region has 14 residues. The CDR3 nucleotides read TGCGCCAGCAGCCGGAGACAGGACTCCTACGAGCAGTACTTC. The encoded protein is CASSRRQDSYEQYF.

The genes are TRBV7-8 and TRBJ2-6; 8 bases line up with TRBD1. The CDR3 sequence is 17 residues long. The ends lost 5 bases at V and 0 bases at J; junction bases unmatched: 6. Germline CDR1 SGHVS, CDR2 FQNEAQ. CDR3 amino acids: CASSIQGGGSGANVLTF. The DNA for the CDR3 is TGTGCCAGCAGCATACAGGGGGGAGGCTCTGGGGCCAACGTCCTGACTTTC. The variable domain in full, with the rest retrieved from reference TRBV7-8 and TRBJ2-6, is GAGVSQSPRYKVAKRGQDVALRCDPISGHVSLFWYQQALGQGPEFLTYFQNEAQLDKSGLPSDRFFAERPEGSVSTLKIQRTQQEDSAVYLCASSIQGGGSGANVLTFGAGSRLTVL.

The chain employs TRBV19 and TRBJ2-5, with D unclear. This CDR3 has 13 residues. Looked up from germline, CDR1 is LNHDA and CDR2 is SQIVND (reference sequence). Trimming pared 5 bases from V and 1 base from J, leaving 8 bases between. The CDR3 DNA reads TGTGCCAGTAGTTCGGCAGGCCAAGAGACCCAGTACTTC. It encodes CASSSAGQETQYF.

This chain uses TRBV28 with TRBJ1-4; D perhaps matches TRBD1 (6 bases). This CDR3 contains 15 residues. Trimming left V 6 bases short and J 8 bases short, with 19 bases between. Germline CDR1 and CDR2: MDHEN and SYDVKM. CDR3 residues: CASRSPGGAREKLFF. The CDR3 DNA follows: TGTGCCAGCAGGTCGCCGGGGGGGGCGCGCGAAAAACTGTTTTTT.

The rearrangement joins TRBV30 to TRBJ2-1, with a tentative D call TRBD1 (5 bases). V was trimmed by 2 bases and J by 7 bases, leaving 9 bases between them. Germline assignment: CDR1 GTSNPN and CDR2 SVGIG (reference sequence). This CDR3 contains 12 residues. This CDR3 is CAWSPQGNEQFF. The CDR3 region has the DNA TGTGCCTGGAGTCCCCAGGGAAATGAGCAGTTCTTC.

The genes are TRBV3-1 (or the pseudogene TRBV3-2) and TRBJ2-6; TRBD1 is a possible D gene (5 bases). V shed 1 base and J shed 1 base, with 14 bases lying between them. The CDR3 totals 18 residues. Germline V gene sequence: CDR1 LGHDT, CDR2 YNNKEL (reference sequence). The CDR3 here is CASSQGALRGSGANVLTF. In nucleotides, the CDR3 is TGTGCCAGCAGCCAAGGCGCTCTAAGGGGTTCTGGGGCCAACGTCCTGACTTTC.

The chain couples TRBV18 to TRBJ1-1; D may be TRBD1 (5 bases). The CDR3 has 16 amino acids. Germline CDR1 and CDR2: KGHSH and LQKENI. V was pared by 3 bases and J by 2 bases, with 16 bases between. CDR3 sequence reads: CASSPATGSVNTEAFF. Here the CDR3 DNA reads TGTGCCAGCTCACCGGCAACAGGTTCCGTCAACACTGAAGCTTTCTTT.